The 2 T cell receptor beta chains reported below all come from one sample, sequenced in a study of cytomegalovirus exposure and HLA in healthy donors. This PCR relied on a set of 60 Vbeta primers and 13 Jbeta primers. The protocol was immunoSEQ multiplex PCR, while the TCRdb copy is restricted to in-frame clones and leaves out a portion. The sample has a few hundred thousand clones; around 66% are singletons. The sequenced material came from PBMCs. The receptors stem from a female donor in good health and CMV-seronegative.

The rearrangement links TRBV11-2 to TRBJ2-3; 9 bases are shared with TRBD1. Unmatched junction bases numbered 3, after V lost 5 bases and J lost 0 bases. Germline CDR1 and CDR2: SGHAT and FQNNGV. This CDR3 has 15 residues. The CDR3 DNA follows: TGTGCCAGCAGCCGGGGACAGGGTAGCACAGATACGCAGTATTTT. Translating it yields CASSRGQGSTDTQYF.

The chain is built from TRBV11-2 and TRBJ2-5; 8 bases align to TRBD1. The closer fit of TRBJ2-7 to the DNA end suggests the J call may be wrong. Germline V gene sequence: CDR1 SGHAT, CDR2 FQNNGV. The CDR3 sequence is 14 residues long. The CDR3 nucleotides are TGTGCCAGCAGCCTAACAGGGGGTAGAAGCGAGCAGTACTTC. This encodes CASSLTGGRSEQYF.